These 26 T cell receptor beta chains were sequenced from one sample in a study of persistence of HIV-infected CD4 T cells. These receptors have no known antigen. Overlapping HIV-1 Gag 15-mer peptides at 1 ug per peptide per mL were used. Sorted nonresponding memory CD4+ T cells were CD40L-negative, CD69-negative, CD45RO-high. Sequencing used immunoSEQ version 4 in survey mode. TCRdb's table, derived via immunoSEQ multiplex PCR, lists solely in-frame clones and lacks some. The sample records about 36,000 clones, under 90% being singletons. This material consisted of cultured CD4+ T cells from PBMCs, taken from a patient who received antiretroviral therapy. The receptors were sampled from an adult with HIV. The donor label of this sample is uncertain.

The CDR3: CASSFSLDTEAFF. CDR3 bases: TGTGCCAGCAGCTTTTCTCTAGACACTGAAGCTTTCTTT. J is TRBJ1-1 and V is TRBV7-9; D gene ambiguous. Per the germline V gene, CDR1 is SEHNR and CDR2 is FQNEAQ (reference sequence). The CDR3 runs 13 residues. V was trimmed by 3 bases and J by 3 bases, leaving 8 bases between them.

This chain uses TRBV28 with TRBJ1-2, with a tentative D call TRBD1 (6 bases). The CDR3 is made up of 15 amino acids. Trimming shortened V by 2 bases and J by 7 bases, and 17 bases separated the two germline ends. Germline V gives CDR1 MDHEN, CDR2 SYDVKM. The CDR3 DNA reads as TGTGCCAGCAGTTTAAGATATGCACCCAGGGGTGGCTACACCTTC. Translation gives CASSLRYAPRGGYTF.

The table lists this clone with a few counts. The chain couples TRBV2 to TRBJ1-1; D call uncertain. The CDR3 extends over 11 amino acids. Germline V gives CDR1 SNHLY, CDR2 FYNNEI. V shed 2 bases and J shed 8 bases, with 6 bases lying between them. The CDR3 reads CASSEQLEAFF. CDR3 bases: TGTGCCAGCAGTGAACAGCTCGAAGCTTTCTTT.

This sequence joins TRBV6-5 and TRBJ2-3; tentatively, D is TRBD2 (6 bases). The CDR3 is 14 amino acids. Germline CDR1 is MNHEY and CDR2 is SVGAGI. Deletions cut 0 bases from V and 2 bases from J, with 6 bases between. The CDR3 nucleotides are TGTGCCAGCAGTTACTCACTAGCCACAGATACGCAGTATTTT. This translates into CASSYSLATDTQYF.

This clone was seen a single time. The chain links TRBV7-8 to TRBJ2-3; 8 positions agree with TRBD2. Losses at the gene ends were 8 bases for V and 0 bases for J; bases not matched to a gene: 7. The CDR3 totals 15 residues. Looked up from germline, CDR1 is SGHVS and CDR2 is FQNEAQ. Written as DNA, the CDR3 is TGTGCCAGCGGAGTAGCGGGGACTAGCACAGATACGCAGTATTTT. As protein: CASGVAGTSTDTQYF.

The rearrangement links TRBV7-3 to TRBJ1-2, with D possibly matching TRBD1 (6 bases). The V gene's germline CDR1 is SGHTA and CDR2 FQGTGA. This CDR3 is built from 14 residues. V lost 5 bases and J 3 bases, leaving 13 bases between the germline ends. The CDR3 DNA is TGTGCCAGCAGCAAACAGGGATGGGACTATGGCTACACCTTC. This sequence encodes CASSKQGWDYGYTF.

The chain recombines TRBV28 with TRBJ2-6, with D possibly called TRBD1 or TRBD2 (6 bases each). This CDR3 is built from 16 residues. V was cut by 7 bases and J by 4 bases, with 17 bases left in between. CDR1 MDHEN and CDR2 SYDVKM come from the germline V gene. As DNA, the CDR3 is TGTGCCAGCAAACCGGGGGCAGTTAGGGGGGCCAACGTCCTGACTTTC. Its translation: CASKPGAVRGANVLTF.

The chain couples TRBV5-1 to TRBJ1-4, with a tentative D call TRBD1 (5 bases). CDR3 length equals 14 residues. Germline V gene lookup returns CDR1 SGHRS and CDR2 YFSETQ. The V and J ends lost 0 bases and 5 bases respectively, with 8 bases between them. This chain's CDR3 is CASSLAGGNEKLFF. In DNA, the CDR3 is TGCGCCAGCAGCTTGGCGGGGGGGAATGAAAAACTGTTTTTT.

The chain recombines TRBV6-5 with TRBJ1-5; 9 bases line up with TRBD1. Germline loops: CDR1 MNHEY, CDR2 SVGAGI. The CDR3 runs 15 residues. Germline trimming cut 1 base from V and 2 bases from J; bases unmatched to any gene: 0. CDR3 residues: CASSYWTGGNQPQHF. In nucleotides, the CDR3 is TGTGCCAGCAGTTACTGGACAGGGGGCAATCAGCCCCAGCATTTT.

V gene TRBV19 combines with J gene TRBJ2-1; 11 positions match TRBD1. The germline CDR1 and CDR2 sequences are LNHDA and SQIVND (reference sequence). The ends lost 5 bases at V and 5 bases at J; junction bases unmatched: 5. The CDR3 runs to 15 residues. The CDR3 region is CASSVRDRGDNEQFF. DNA for the CDR3: TGTGCCAGTAGTGTGCGGGACAGGGGGGACAATGAGCAGTTCTTC.

This clone was observed a few times. The rearrangement links TRBV4-1 to TRBJ1-4, with 7 bases aligning to TRBD1. This CDR3 has 15 residues. Germline V gene lookup returns CDR1 MGHRA and CDR2 YSYEKL. Trimming removed 1 base from V and 7 bases from J; junction bases left unmatched: 6. For the CDR3, the DNA is TGCGCCAGCAGCCAAGGAGACAGGGACGCTGAAAAACTGTTTTTT. Protein product: CASSQGDRDAEKLFF.

V gene TRBV9 combines with J gene TRBJ1-3; D not certain. This CDR3 is built from 15 residues. The ends were cut back, 0 bases at V and 0 bases at J, with 7 bases in the middle. The germline V gene encodes CDR1 SGDLS and CDR2 YYNGEE. The CDR3 region is CASSVDTRSGNTIYF. CDR3 bases: TGTGCCAGCAGCGTAGACACCCGCTCTGGAAACACCATATATTTT.

The gene calls are TRBV5-1 and TRBJ1-3; D is perhaps TRBD1 (6 bases). This CDR3 has 15 residues. V lost 7 bases to trimming and J lost 0 bases, with 14 bases between them. The germline gives CDR1 SGHRS, CDR2 YFSETQ. The CDR3 protein is CASGPGQNSGNTIYF. The CDR3 DNA follows: TGCGCCAGCGGCCCAGGACAGAACTCTGGAAACACCATATATTTT.

Remarks on this clone: Other nucleotide sequences in the sample specify the same CDR3. The genes are TRBV6-5 and TRBJ1-5, with D perhaps TRBD1 (5 bases). The length of the CDR3 is 14 residues. V lost 11 bases, J lost 0 bases, and 14 bases lay in between. The germline CDR1 and CDR2 sequences are MNHEY and SVGAGI. The CDR3 sequence is CASRRGDSNQPQHF. For the CDR3, the DNA is TGTGCCTCTCGTCGAGGGGATAGCAATCAGCCCCAGCATTTT.

V gene TRBV27 combines with J gene TRBJ2-3; 7 positions match TRBD1. The germline CDR1 and CDR2 sequences are MNHEY and SMNVEV (reference sequence). The CDR3 has 14 amino acids. Trimming cost V 4 bases and J 1 base; bases outside gene matches: 2. The CDR3 DNA is TGTGCCAGCAGTTACCAGGGGGGCACAGATACGCAGTATTTT. This sequence encodes CASSYQGGTDTQYF.

Only one count was recorded for this clone. The chain has TRBV11-3 and TRBJ1-1; D is possibly TRBD1 (6 bases). V was cut by 0 bases and J by 5 bases, with 10 bases left in between. The germline CDR1 and CDR2 sequences are SGHNT and YENEEA. The CDR3 runs to 14 residues. The CDR3 nucleotides are TGTGCCAGCAGCTTAGAAGCAGGGGCAACTGAAGCTTTCTTT. Translated, it gives CASSLEAGATEAFF.

The chain uses TRBV30 and TRBJ1-4, with D perhaps TRBD1 (6 bases). V lost 1 base and J 3 bases, leaving 12 bases between the germline ends. Germline loops: CDR1 GTSNPN, CDR2 SVGIG (reference sequence). The CDR3 is 15 amino acids. The CDR3 nucleotides are TGTGCCTGGAGTGCGGCACAGGGTCCTAATGAAAAACTGTTTTTT. It yields the protein CAWSAAQGPNEKLFF.

The CDR3 DNA reads as TGTGCCAGCAGCCCCTTAGGCACAGATACGCAGTATTTT. Its translation is CASSPLGTDTQYF. The J gene is TRBJ2-3, the V gene TRBV7-9, with unresolved D. Per germline, CDR1 SEHNR and CDR2 FQNEAQ (reference sequence). The V and J ends lost 5 bases and 1 base respectively, with 7 bases between them. This CDR3 region has 13 residues. The whole variable domain, filled in from reference TRBV7-9 and TRBJ2-3, reads DTGVSQNPRHKITKRGQNVTFRCDPISEHNRLYWYRQTLGQGPEFLTYFQNEAQLEKSRLLSDRFSAERPKGSFSTLEIQRTEQGDSAMYLCASSPLGTDTQYFGPGTRLTVL.

J is TRBJ1-2 and V is TRBV6-5, with D maybe TRBD1 (6 bases). Germline V gene lookup returns CDR1 MNHEY and CDR2 SVGAGI. The CDR3 is 13 residues long. V lost 5 bases to trimming and J lost 6 bases, with 13 bases between them. The CDR3 DNA is TGTGCCAGCAGTCCGGACAGCGGCCATGGCTACACCTTC. It encodes CASSPDSGHGYTF.

The chain joins TRBV6-2 or TRBV6-3 to TRBJ2-3; possible D gene TRBD2, 6 bases. Trimming stripped 0 bases from V and 3 bases from J, with 16 bases between. CDR1 is MNHEY, CDR2 SVGEGT, per germline. CDR3 length equals 17 residues. This chain's CDR3 is CASSYSPWGEPTDTQYF. Here the CDR3 DNA reads TGTGCCAGCAGTTACTCGCCGTGGGGGGAACCGACAGATACGCAGTATTTT.

The CDR3 DNA reads TGCGCCAGCAGTGAGCCACAGGGGAAAAAATGGAACACTGAAGCTTTCTTT. It yields the protein CASSEPQGKKWNTEAFF. This chain uses TRBV10-2 with TRBJ1-1, with TRBD1 matching over 7 bases. The V and J ends lost 2 bases and 1 base, in that order; junction bases with no gene match: 10. CDR3 length: 17 amino acids. Germline assignment: CDR1 WSHSY and CDR2 SAAADI.

The V gene is TRBV5-1, the J gene TRBJ2-3; 7 bases align to TRBD1. Trimming took 0 bases from V and 1 from J; bases not matched to a gene: 5. Germline-derived CDR1 and CDR2 are SGHRS and YFSETQ. The CDR3 runs to 16 residues. The CDR3 DNA reads as TGCGCCAGCAGCTTGGGCCCGGGACAGCGCACAGATACGCAGTATTTT. Residues: CASSLGPGQRTDTQYF.

The gene calls are TRBV6-4 and TRBJ1-1, with a possible D match to TRBD1 (5 bases). The CDR3 is 14 residues long. V was shortened by 5 bases and J by 1 base, with 11 bases between the two germline ends. Germline loops: CDR1 MRHNA, CDR2 SNTAGT. CDR3 amino acids: CASSPTDRNTEAFF. CDR3 in DNA: TGTGCCAGCAGTCCCACTGACAGGAACACTGAAGCTTTCTTT.

The chain carries TRBV28 and TRBJ2-7; 7 bases map to TRBD1. J lost 5 bases, V lost 8 bases, and 9 bases had no gene match. Germline CDR1 is MDHEN and CDR2 is SYDVKM. This CDR3 region has 13 residues. CDR3 region: CASEGQVLDEQYF. CDR3 DNA: TGTGCCAGCGAAGGACAGGTTCTTGACGAGCAGTACTTC.

The chain has TRBV11-3 and TRBJ1-6, with D possibly being TRBD1 (5 bases). The CDR3 length is 15 residues. CDR1 and CDR2 (germline): SGHNT, YENEEA. The V and J ends lost 0 bases and 9 bases respectively, with 12 bases between them. The CDR3 sequence: CASSLDGGFGSPLHF. CDR3 DNA sequence: TGTGCCAGCAGCTTAGATGGGGGGTTCGGTTCACCCCTCCACTTT.

V is TRBV6-2 or TRBV6-3 and J is TRBJ1-5; the D is unclear. Germline loops: CDR1 MNHEY, CDR2 SVGEGT. V dropped 0 bases and J dropped 7 bases, with 13 bases sitting between them. The CDR3 runs to 15 residues. This chain's CDR3 is CASSYSERYSQPQHF. CDR3 in DNA: TGTGCCAGCAGTTACTCTGAGAGGTATTCCCAGCCCCAGCATTTT.